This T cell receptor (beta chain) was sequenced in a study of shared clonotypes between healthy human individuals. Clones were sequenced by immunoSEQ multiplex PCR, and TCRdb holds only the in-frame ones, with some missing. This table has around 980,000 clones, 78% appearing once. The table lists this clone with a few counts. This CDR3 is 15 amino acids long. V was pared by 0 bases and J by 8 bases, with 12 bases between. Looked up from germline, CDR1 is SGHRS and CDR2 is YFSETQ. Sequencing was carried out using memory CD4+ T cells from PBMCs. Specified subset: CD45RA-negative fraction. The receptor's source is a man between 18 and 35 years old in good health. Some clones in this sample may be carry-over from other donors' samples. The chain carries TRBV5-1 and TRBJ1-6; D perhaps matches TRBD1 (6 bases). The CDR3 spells CASSLDRAADSPLHF. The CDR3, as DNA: TGCGCCAGCAGCTTGGACAGGGCCGCAGATTCACCCCTCCACTTT.